These T cell receptor beta chains were read from a single sample in a study of blood T cell repertoires in COVID-19. The assay was immunoSEQ multiplex PCR, and TCRdb's table has in-frame clones only and misses some. The data contain over 250,000 clones, 82% of them singletons. The sample consisted of PBMCs or T cells enriched from blood (not recorded which). The receptors shown here come from a middle-aged man who had been exposed to COVID-19. Each CDR3 is given with its conserved first and last residue. Each record gives: CDR3 length, V gene, J gene, clone size, D gene, CDR3 DNA, CDR3 protein. D genes are given only for firm matches. Not every row has a clone size; where given, it reads once, few, many or a size class.

CDR3 length: 14; V gene: TRBV19; J gene: TRBJ1-2; clone size: few; D gene: .; CDR3 DNA: TGTGCCAGTAGTTCGACAGGACTAGACTATGGCTACACCTTC; CDR3 protein: CASSSTGLDYGYTF
CDR3 length: 13; V gene: TRBV28; J gene: TRBJ1-5; clone size: .; D gene: TRBD1; CDR3 DNA: TGTGCCAGCCGACAGGGAAGCAATCAGCCCCAGCATTTT; CDR3 protein: CASRQGSNQPQHF
CDR3 length: 14; V gene: TRBV10-2; J gene: TRBJ2-7; clone size: .; D gene: .; CDR3 DNA: TGCGCCAGCAGTGCCGGGGTTGTCTCAGGCGAGCAGTACTTC; CDR3 protein: CASSAGVVSGEQYF
CDR3 length: 13; V gene: TRBV2; J gene: TRBJ2-5; clone size: .; D gene: .; CDR3 DNA: TGTGCCAGCAGCATCGGGGTTGGAGAGACCCAGTACTTC; CDR3 protein: CASSIGVGETQYF
CDR3 length: 14; V gene: TRBV5-1; J gene: TRBJ2-2; clone size: .; D gene: .; CDR3 DNA: TGCGCCAGCAGCCTGGACATAAACACCGGGGAGCTGTTTTTT; CDR3 protein: CASSLDINTGELFF
CDR3 length: 15; V gene: TRBV6-5; J gene: TRBJ2-3; clone size: .; D gene: .; CDR3 DNA: TGTGCCAGCAGCCCGGACCAGGGGAAGGCAGATACGCAGTATTTT; CDR3 protein: CASSPDQGKADTQYF
CDR3 length: 14; V gene: TRBV7-9; J gene: TRBJ2-1; clone size: .; D gene: .; CDR3 DNA: TGTGCCAGCACGGCCCAGGGGTCCTACAATGAGCAGTTCTTC; CDR3 protein: CASTAQGSYNEQFF
CDR3 length: 14; V gene: TRBV18; J gene: TRBJ1-5; clone size: .; D gene: .; CDR3 DNA: TGTGCCAGCTCACCGACACCTAGCAATCAGCCCCAGCATTTT; CDR3 protein: CASSPTPSNQPQHF
CDR3 length: 17; V gene: TRBV5-1; J gene: TRBJ2-3; clone size: .; D gene: TRBD2; CDR3 DNA: TGCGCCAGCACGGGTGGGGGAGGGCGATCGTCGAAAGATACGCAGTATTTT; CDR3 protein: CASTGGGGRSSKDTQYF
CDR3 length: 16; V gene: TRBV7-2; J gene: TRBJ2-1; clone size: .; D gene: TRBD1; CDR3 DNA: TGTGCCAGCAGCTTCCTCCTAACGGCAGGGGGAAATGAGCAGTTCTTC; CDR3 protein: CASSFLLTAGGNEQFF
CDR3 length: 12; V gene: TRBV12-3/TRBV12-4; J gene: TRBJ2-1; clone size: .; D gene: .; CDR3 DNA: TGTGCCAGCAGTTTAATCAGTTATGAGCAGTTCTTC; CDR3 protein: CASSLISYEQFF
CDR3 length: 18; V gene: TRBV11-2; J gene: TRBJ2-3; clone size: .; D gene: .; CDR3 DNA: TGTGCCAGCAGCTTATCACATAGCATAGCGTACATGACAGATACGCAGTATTTT; CDR3 protein: CASSLSHSIAYMTDTQYF